This T cell receptor (beta chain) was observed in a study of regulatory T cells in long-lasting Graves disease. This CDR3 region has 19 residues. CDR1 and CDR2 (germline): ENHRY, SYGVKD. Germline trimming cut 2 bases from V and 1 base from J; bases unmatched to any gene: 8. Described time point: newly diagnosed GD, antithyroid drugs for less than 3 months. PBMCs were the source of the RNA used for TCR sequencing. This clonotype has more than one count but fewer than ten. Both iRepertoire HTBI primers and Arm-PCR of CDR3 regions were used to build the TCR beta libraries. TCRdb re-analysed the multiplex PCR reads in MiXCR, keeping a single row per CDR3 protein. The data show about 520,000 distinct CDR3 sequences, with 12% seen just once and 8% to 10% held by the top ten. This same sample was also taken into another study, of T cells in Graves' hyperthyroidism and ophthalmopathy.

The sequenced sample was peripheral blood mononuclear cells (PBMCs), obtained at new diagnosis, from a patient treated with antithyroid drugs. The TCR was taken from a woman aged 30 to 39 with Graves disease. The J gene is TRBJ2-6, the V gene TRBV10-3; 10 nucleotides align to TRBD1. This chain's CDR3 is CAISENLGQGSSGANVLTF. The DNA of the CDR3 is TGTGCCATCAGTGAGAATCTGGGACAGGGGTCGTCTGGGGCCAACGTCCTGACTTTC.